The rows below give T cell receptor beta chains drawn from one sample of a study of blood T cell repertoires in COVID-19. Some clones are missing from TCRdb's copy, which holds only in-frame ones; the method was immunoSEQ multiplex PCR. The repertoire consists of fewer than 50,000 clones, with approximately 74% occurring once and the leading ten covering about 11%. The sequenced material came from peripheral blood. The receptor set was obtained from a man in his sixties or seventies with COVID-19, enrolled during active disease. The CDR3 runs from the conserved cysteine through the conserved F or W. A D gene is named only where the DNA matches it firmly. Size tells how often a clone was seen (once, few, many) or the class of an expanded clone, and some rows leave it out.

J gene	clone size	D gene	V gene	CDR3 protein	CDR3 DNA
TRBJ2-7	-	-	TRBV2	CASSVAGSSLEQYF	TGTGCCAGCAGTGTGGCCGGGAGCTCTCTCGAGCAGTACTTC
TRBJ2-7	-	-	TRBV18	CASSPGAPYEQYF	TGTGCCAGCTCACCGGGGGCCCCCTACGAGCAGTACTTC
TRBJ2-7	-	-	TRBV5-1	CASSDRQAAYEQYF	TGCGCCAGCAGCGATCGACAGGCGGCCTACGAGCAGTACTTC
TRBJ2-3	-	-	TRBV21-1	CASSKRQGRPSTDTQYF	TGTGCCAGCAGCAAAAGGCAGGGAAGACCTAGCACAGATACGCAGTATTTT
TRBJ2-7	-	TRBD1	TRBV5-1	CASSLGQGIYEQYF	TGCGCCAGCAGCTTGGGACAGGGGATCTACGAGCAGTACTTC
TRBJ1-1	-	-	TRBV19	CASSSSVEAFF	TGTGCCAGTAGTAGTTCCGTTGAAGCTTTCTTT
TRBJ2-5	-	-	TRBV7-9	CASSLGTPPQTQYF	TGTGCCAGCAGCTTAGGGACACCCCCCCAGACCCAGTACTTC
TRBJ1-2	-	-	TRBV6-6	CASNQQENYGYTF	TGTGCCAGCAACCAACAGGAGAACTATGGCTACACCTTC
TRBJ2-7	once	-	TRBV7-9	CASSATAGEQYF	TGTGCCAGCAGCGCAACAGCCGGCGAGCAGTACTTC
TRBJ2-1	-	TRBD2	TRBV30	CAWSGVAGTFNEQFF	TGTGCCTGGAGTGGGGTAGCGGGGACGTTCAATGAGCAGTTCTTC
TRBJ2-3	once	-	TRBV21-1	CASSYSGADTDTQYF	TGTGCCAGCAGCTATTCAGGGGCCGACACAGATACGCAGTATTTT
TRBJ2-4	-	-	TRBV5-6	CASSRLVAKNIQYF	TGTGCCAGCAGCCGGTTGGTAGCCAAAAACATTCAGTACTTC
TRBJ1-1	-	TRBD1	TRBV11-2	CASSLQGAGARAEAFF	TGTGCCAGCAGCTTACAGGGGGCGGGGGCTAGGGCTGAAGCTTTCTTT
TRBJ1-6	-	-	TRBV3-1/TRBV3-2	CASSPERLYNSPLHF	TGTGCCAGCAGCCCTGAGAGGCTCTATAATTCACCCCTCCACTTT
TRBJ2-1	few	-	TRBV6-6	CASSYSGNNEQFF	TGTGCCAGCAGTTACTCGGGCAACAATGAGCAGTTCTTC
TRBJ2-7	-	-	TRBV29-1	CSVGALRDFDEQYF	TGCAGCGTTGGGGCCCTCAGGGACTTCGACGAGCAGTACTTC
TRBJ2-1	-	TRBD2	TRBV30	CAWLTSGSYNEQFF	TGTGCCTGGCTCACTAGCGGATCCTACAATGAGCAGTTCTTC
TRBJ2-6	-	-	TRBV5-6	CASSAAAVGANVLTF	TGTGCCAGCAGCGCCGCGGCGGTGGGGGCCAACGTCCTGACTTTC
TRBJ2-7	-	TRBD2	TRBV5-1	CASSLGLASHEQYF	TGCGCCAGCAGCTTGGGACTAGCAAGCCACGAGCAGTACTTC
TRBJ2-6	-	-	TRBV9	CASSVRRGAILNSGANVLTF	TGTGCCAGCAGCGTTAGAAGGGGTGCCATCCTTAACTCTGGGGCCAACGTCCTGACTTTC
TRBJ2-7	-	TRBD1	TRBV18	CASSPTGTVSYEQYF	TGTGCCAGCTCACCAACCGGGACAGTTTCCTACGAGCAGTACTTC
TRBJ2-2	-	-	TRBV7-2	CASRDWAGNTGELFF	TGTGCCAGCAGGGACTGGGCGGGGAACACCGGGGAGCTGTTTTTT
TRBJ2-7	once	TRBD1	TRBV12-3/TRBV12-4	CASSGGTGGGQYF	TGTGCCAGCAGCGGCGGGACAGGGGGTGGGCAGTACTTC
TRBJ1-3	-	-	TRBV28	CASSLRSYGNTIYF	TGTGCCAGCAGTTTGAGAAGTTACGGAAACACCATATATTTT
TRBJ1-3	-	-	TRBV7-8	CASSLREGGNTIYF	TGTGCCAGCAGCTTAAGGGAGGGTGGAAACACCATATATTTT
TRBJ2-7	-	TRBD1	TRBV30	CAWNRGSYEQYF	TGTGCCTGGAACAGGGGTTCCTACGAGCAGTACTTC
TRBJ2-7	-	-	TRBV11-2	CASSFLIGREDEQYF	TGTGCCAGCAGCTTCCTGATAGGTAGAGAGGACGAGCAGTACTTC
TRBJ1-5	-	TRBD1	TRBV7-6	CASSLRQGRNQPQHF	TGTGCCAGCAGCTTACGACAGGGTCGCAATCAGCCCCAGCATTTT
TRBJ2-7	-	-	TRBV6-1	CASSENAGAYEQYF	TGTGCCAGCAGTGAAAATGCCGGAGCGTACGAGCAGTACTTC
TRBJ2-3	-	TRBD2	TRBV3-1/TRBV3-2	CASSQGWTSGRHTQYF	TGTGCCAGCAGCCAAGGGTGGACTAGCGGGAGGCATACGCAGTATTTT
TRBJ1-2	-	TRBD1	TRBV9	CASSVVGQGALNYGYTF	TGTGCCAGCAGCGTAGTAGGACAGGGGGCCCTTAACTATGGCTACACCTTC
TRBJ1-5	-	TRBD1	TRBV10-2	CASRTGDQPQHF	TGCGCCAGCAGGACAGGGGATCAGCCCCAGCATTTT
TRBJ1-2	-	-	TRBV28	CASSFQGSYGYTF	TGTGCCAGCAGTTTTCAAGGGAGCTATGGCTACACCTTC
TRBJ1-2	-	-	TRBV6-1	CASSVAGSPEGYGYTF	TGTGCCAGCAGTGTGGCAGGCAGCCCCGAAGGCTATGGCTACACCTTC
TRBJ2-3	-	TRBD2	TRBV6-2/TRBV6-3	CASSPPLAGGTDTQYF	TGTGCCAGCAGTCCCCCCCTAGCGGGGGGAACAGATACGCAGTATTTT
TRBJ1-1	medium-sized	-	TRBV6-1	CASSEAVFTTNTEAFF	TGTGCCAGCAGTGAAGCCGTGTTTACAACGAACACTGAAGCTTTCTTT
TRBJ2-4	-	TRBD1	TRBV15	CATAGTGIEDIQYF	TGTGCCACCGCCGGGACAGGGATTGAGGACATTCAGTACTTC
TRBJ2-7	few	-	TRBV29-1	CSASTGLTYEQYF	TGCAGCGCCTCGACAGGCTTGACCTACGAGCAGTACTTC
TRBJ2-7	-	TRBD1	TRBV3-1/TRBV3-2	CASSQRTTGIYEQYF	TGTGCCAGCAGCCAACGTACGACAGGGATCTACGAGCAGTACTTC
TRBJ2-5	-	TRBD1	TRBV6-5	CASSSGTAQETQYF	TGTGCCAGCAGTTCGGGGACAGCACAAGAGACCCAGTACTTC
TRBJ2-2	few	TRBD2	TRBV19	CASSPGLAGGRKIGELFF	TGTGCCAGTAGTCCGGGACTAGCGGGGGGGCGGAAGATCGGGGAGCTGTTTTTT
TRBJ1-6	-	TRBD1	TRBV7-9	CASRDQGALSPLHF	TGTGCCAGCAGGGACCAGGGGGCTCTGTCACCCCTCCACTTT
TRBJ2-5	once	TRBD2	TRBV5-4	CASSWEGLAVGKTQYF	TGTGCCAGCAGCTGGGAGGGACTAGCGGTGGGAAAGACCCAGTACTTC
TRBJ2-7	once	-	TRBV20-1	CSAYRDEQYF	TGCAGTGCTTACAGGGACGAGCAGTACTTC
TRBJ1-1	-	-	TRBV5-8	CASSLTGTLNTEAFF	TGTGCCAGCAGCCTGACAGGTACCCTGAACACTGAAGCTTTCTTT
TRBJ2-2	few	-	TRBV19	CASSMRRVWTGELFF	TGTGCCAGTAGTATGAGGAGGGTTTGGACCGGGGAGCTGTTTTTT
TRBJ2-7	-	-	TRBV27	CASSRTYEQYF	TGTGCCAGCAGTAGAACTTACGAGCAGTACTTC
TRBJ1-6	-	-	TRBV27	CASSSANGGDNSPLHF	TGTGCCAGCAGTTCTGCCAACGGGGGGGATAATTCACCCCTCCACTTT
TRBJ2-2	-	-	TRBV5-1	CASSPGVTGELFF	TGCGCCAGCAGCCCAGGGGTCACCGGGGAGCTGTTTTTT
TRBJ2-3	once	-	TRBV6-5	CASSYSTGLSTDTQYF	TGTGCCAGCAGTTACTCGACAGGCCTGAGCACAGATACGCAGTATTTT
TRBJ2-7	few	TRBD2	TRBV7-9	CASNGLAGSYEQYF	TGTGCCAGCAACGGACTAGCGGGCTCCTACGAGCAGTACTTC
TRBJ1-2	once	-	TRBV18	CASSPRTTEGYALGYTF	TGTGCCAGCTCACCACGGACGACGGAGGGATATGCGTTAGGCTACACCTTC
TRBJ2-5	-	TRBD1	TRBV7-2	CASSRQGDQETQYF	TGTGCCAGCAGCAGACAGGGGGACCAAGAGACCCAGTACTTC
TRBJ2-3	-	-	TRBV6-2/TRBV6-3	CASSYSGADTQYF	TGTGCCAGCAGTTACTCCGGGGCAGATACGCAGTATTTT